This entry lists 3 T cell receptor beta chains sequenced from one sample in a study of CD8 T cells in ankylosing spondylitis. One entry per CDR3 protein results from TCRdb running MiXCR on the 5' RACE reads. The sample records 30,000 to 45,000 distinct CDR3 sequences, approximately 15% being singletons. Sequenced material: blood. The receptors were sampled from a male donor with ankylosing spondylitis or in good health (not recorded which).

This clonotype was seen more than once but under ten times. The chain carries TRBV12-3 or TRBV12-4 and TRBJ2-3; TRBD1 matches 8 bases. The junction had 12 bases not matched to a gene; V was cut back by 6 bases and J by 4 bases. This CDR3 comprises 16 residues. CDR3 sequence (DNA): TGTGCCAGCAGACCCAAAAGGGACAGGTGGTCAGATACGCAGTATTTT. Translating gives CASRPKRDRWSDTQYF.

V is TRBV12-3 or TRBV12-4 and J is TRBJ1-2, with unresolved D. This CDR3 contains 14 residues. Trimming stripped 3 bases from V and 1 base from J, with 9 bases between. The CDR3 DNA reads TGTGCCAGCAGTTTCTCTCCGTTTAACTATGGCTACACCTTC. This codes for CASSFSPFNYGYTF.

The chain couples TRBV9 to TRBJ2-3, with 14 bases aligning to TRBD2. Trimming took 4 bases from V and 4 from J; bases not matched to a gene: 2. The CDR3 is 15 amino acids. Germline assignment: CDR1 SGDLS and CDR2 YYNGEE. The DNA for the CDR3 is TGTGCCAGCAGCTCGGGACTAGCGGGAGCAGATACGCAGTATTTT. Protein sequence: CASSSGLAGADTQYF. Supplemented by reference TRBV9 and TRBJ2-3, the full variable domain reads DSGVTQTPKHLITATGQRVTLRCSPRSGDLSVYWYQQSLDQGLQFLIQYYNGEERAKGNILERFSAQQFPDLHSELNLSSLELGDSALYFCASSSGLAGADTQYFGPGTRLTVL.